Listed below are T cell receptor beta chains from one sample, sequenced in a study of blood T cell repertoires in COVID-19. Data came from immunoSEQ multiplex PCR; TCRdb stores just in-frame clones and leaves some out. The table lists hundreds of thousands of clones, more than 70% of them singletons. Sequencing input: peripheral blood. The source is a woman in her forties or fifties with COVID-19, enrolled during active disease. Both conserved end residues are part of each CDR3. The D gene is left open where the match is weak. The listing skips clone size in some rows; elsewhere it reads once, few, many or a size class.

TRBJ1-1 | NA | TRBV5-1 | TRBD1 | TGCGCCAGCAGCTTGGGGGGACAGGGAACCACTGAAGCTTTCTTT | CASSLGGQGTTEAFF
TRBJ1-1 | NA | TRBV5-1 | NA | TGCGCCAGCAGAAACGGGGTTGAAGCTTTCTTT | CASRNGVEAFF
TRBJ1-4 | NA | TRBV4-1 | NA | TGCGCCAGCAGACCAAATCCAGCGACTAATGAAAAACTGTTTTTT | CASRPNPATNEKLFF
TRBJ2-3 | NA | TRBV2 | NA | TGTGCCAGCAGTGAGGGGCTCTCTAGGCGGACAGATACGCAGTATTTT | CASSEGLSRRTDTQYF
TRBJ1-1 | NA | TRBV10-3 | NA | TGTGCCATCAGTGAAGGGAGAAGGAGCACTGAAGCTTTCTTT | CAISEGRRSTEAFF
TRBJ1-2 | once | TRBV18 | NA | TGTGCCAGCTCACCGCAGGGGAAGGCGGGTGGCTACACCTTC | CASSPQGKAGGYTF
TRBJ1-4 | NA | TRBV5-1 | NA | TGCGCCAGCAGCTTGGATACTTTGGCCAGGGGCGGAAAACTGTTTTTT | CASSLDTLARGGKLFF
TRBJ1-2 | NA | TRBV3-1/TRBV3-2 | NA | TGTGCCAGCAGCCAAGAGGGCAGGACACTCCTCAGCTATGGCTACACCTTC | CASSQEGRTLLSYGYTF
TRBJ1-1 | NA | TRBV19 | TRBD1 | TGTGCCAGTAGTATTGAACCGGACAGGGGGAACACTGAAGCTTTCTTT | CASSIEPDRGNTEAFF
TRBJ1-1 | NA | TRBV12-3/TRBV12-4 | TRBD1 | TGTGCCAGCAGTTCCTACAGGGGCTCTGAAGCTTTCTTT | CASSSYRGSEAFF
TRBJ2-7 | NA | TRBV12-3/TRBV12-4 | NA | TGTGCCAGCAGTGGAGGGGATGAGCAGTACTTC | CASSGGDEQYF
TRBJ2-7 | NA | TRBV5-8 | TRBD1 | TGTGCCAGCAGCTCGGGACAGGGAGTAGGGGAGCAGTACTTC | CASSSGQGVGEQYF
TRBJ1-5 | NA | TRBV24-1 | TRBD1 | TGTGCCACCAGTGGTCCCATCGGACAGGGAGAACAGCCCCAGCATTTT | CATSGPIGQGEQPQHF
TRBJ2-7 | NA | TRBV5-1 | NA | TGCGCCAGCAGCTTGTTGGCGGAATCCTACGAGCAGTACTTC | CASSLLAESYEQYF
TRBJ2-2 | NA | TRBV30 | TRBD2 | TGTGCCTGGGGGCCCGGGGACGGGGGACTAGCGGGGGGCCCGAACACCGGGGAGCTGTTTTTT | CAWGPGDGGLAGGPNTGELFF
TRBJ1-2 | NA | TRBV4-1 | NA | TGCGCCAGCAGCCACCCTGGCAGGGTTGACTATGGCTACACCTTC | CASSHPGRVDYGYTF
TRBJ2-7 | NA | TRBV10-2 | TRBD2 | TGCGCCAGCAGTGAGTTAGCGGGGAGGGGAGACGAGCAGTACTTC | CASSELAGRGDEQYF
TRBJ1-1 | NA | TRBV7-9 | TRBD1 | TGTGCCAGCAGCTTAGGGCAGGGGGCTAACACTGAAGCTTTCTTT | CASSLGQGANTEAFF
TRBJ2-3 | NA | TRBV2 | TRBD1 | TGTGCCAGCAATCTGGTGGGGACAGGGGCCGATACGCAGTATTTT | CASNLVGTGADTQYF
TRBJ2-7 | NA | TRBV18 | TRBD1 | TGTGCCAGCTCACCGCGGACAGGGGGTTCCTACGAGCAGTACTTC | CASSPRTGGSYEQYF
TRBJ2-7 | NA | TRBV29-1 | NA | TGCAGCGTCGGTCCGACGGGGGTCGGAGAGCAGTACTTC | CSVGPTGVGEQYF
TRBJ2-1 | NA | TRBV10-1 | TRBD2 | TGCGCCAGCAGTGATATAGGACTAGCGGGGGAAATTCCCACGTACAATGAGCAGTTCTTC | CASSDIGLAGEIPTYNEQFF
TRBJ2-7 | NA | TRBV24-1 | NA | TGTGCCACCAGTGATTTACGCGGGGGCGACGAGCAGTACTTC | CATSDLRGGDEQYF
TRBJ1-5 | NA | TRBV6-1 | TRBD1 | TGTGCCAGCAGTGAACAGGGGGCCAGCCAGCCCCAGCATTTT | CASSEQGASQPQHF
TRBJ1-5 | NA | TRBV20-1 | TRBD1 | TGCAGTGCTAGTCCCCCAGGGGGCGCGGATAGCAATCAGCCCCAGCATTTT | CSASPPGGADSNQPQHF
TRBJ1-4 | NA | TRBV6-5 | NA | TGTGCCAGCAGCGTCGGGGGACCCCCGGATGAAAAACTGTTTTTT | CASSVGGPPDEKLFF
TRBJ1-3 | NA | TRBV7-8 | TRBD1 | TGTGCCAGCAGCCGTACAGGGGCTGGAAACACCATATATTTT | CASSRTGAGNTIYF
TRBJ1-2 | NA | TRBV7-9 | NA | TGTGCCAGCAGCCCCCGGAACTATGGCTACACCTTC | CASSPRNYGYTF
TRBJ2-3 | NA | TRBV9 | TRBD1 | TGTGCCAGCAGGGCCACAGGGGACGATACGCAGTATTTT | CASRATGDDTQYF
TRBJ1-2 | NA | TRBV6-5 | NA | TGTGCCAGCAGTCCCCGGGGGGGGCGTAACTATGGCTACACCTTC | CASSPRGGRNYGYTF
TRBJ1-5 | NA | TRBV11-2 | TRBD1 | TGTGCCAGCAGCCCCCGGACAGGGCAGCCCCAGCATTTT | CASSPRTGQPQHF
TRBJ1-2 | NA | TRBV5-6 | TRBD1 | TGTGCCAGCAGCGCAACAGGGGGCCCCTATGGCTACACCTTC | CASSATGGPYGYTF
TRBJ1-2 | NA | TRBV18 | NA | TGTGCCAGCTCACTCCGAACCGACAGGTACGATGGCTACACCTTC | CASSLRTDRYDGYTF
TRBJ1-4 | NA | TRBV6-5 | NA | TGTGCCAGCACCCTTGATGAAAAACTGTTTTTT | CASTLDEKLFF
TRBJ1-2 | few | TRBV5-1 | NA | TGCGCCAGCAGCTTGAGGAGCGACGGAGCGACCACCTTC | CASSLRSDGATTF
TRBJ2-3 | NA | TRBV30 | TRBD2 | TGTGCCTGGAGGACTAGCGGGGGGGGTGATACGCAGTATTTT | CAWRTSGGGDTQYF
TRBJ1-1 | NA | TRBV9 | NA | TGTGCCAGCAGCGTAGGATTCTCCGGTGAAGCTTTCTTT | CASSVGFSGEAFF
TRBJ1-1 | once | TRBV2 | NA | TGTGCCAGCAGAGGACAGACGAACACTGAAGCTTTCTTT | CASRGQTNTEAFF
TRBJ1-4 | few | TRBV11-2 | NA | TGTGCCAGCAGCTTAGGGAGTTTCGGCCTCGATCTAGAAAAACTGTTTTTT | CASSLGSFGLDLEKLFF
TRBJ2-2 | NA | TRBV5-3 | TRBD2 | TGTGCCAGACCTCAACGGGCACTAGCGGGGGCTCTTAACACCGGGGAGCTGTTTTTT | CARPQRALAGALNTGELFF
TRBJ2-1 | NA | TRBV2 | TRBD1 | TGTGCCAGCACGGGACAGGGGATTGAGCAGTTCTTC | CASTGQGIEQFF
TRBJ1-6 | NA | TRBV5-1 | TRBD1 | TGCGCCAGCAGCTTGGGGGGGACAGGCCCGAGCGTGAGACCCCTCCACTTT | CASSLGGTGPSVRPLHF
TRBJ1-1 | NA | TRBV5-6 | NA | TGTGCCAGCAGCCCCGTACAGAGCACTGAAGCTTTCTTT | CASSPVQSTEAFF
TRBJ2-1 | few | TRBV5-6 | TRBD2 | TGTGCCAGCAGCGCCGGGAGTAGCCTCATATGGGGAGGGCGGTTCTTC | CASSAGSSLIWGGRFF
TRBJ1-2 | NA | TRBV6-5 | TRBD1 | TGTGCCAGTTCCCGGGACAGGGATAACTATGGCTACACCTTC | CASSRDRDNYGYTF
TRBJ2-1 | once | TRBV9 | NA | TGTGCCAGCAGCGGAGGACTCCTGGCCCCCAATGAGCAGTTCTTC | CASSGGLLAPNEQFF
TRBJ1-1 | NA | TRBV19 | TRBD1 | TGTGCCAGTAGCATCGACAGGGGGAACACTGAAGCTTTCTTT | CASSIDRGNTEAFF
TRBJ1-4 | NA | TRBV5-5 | NA | TGTGCCAGCAGCTTGTCAGCAGGGTCCGATAATGAAAAACTGTTTTTT | CASSLSAGSDNEKLFF
TRBJ1-1 | NA | TRBV7-9 | TRBD1 | TGTGCCAGCAGCTTAGTGAGGTATTGGGACAGGGGGCTAGAGGAAGCTTTCTTT | CASSLVRYWDRGLEEAFF
TRBJ2-3 | NA | TRBV3-1/TRBV3-2 | NA | TGTGCCAGCAGCCAAGATGAGGAGGGAGAGGCAGATACGCAGTATTTT | CASSQDEEGEADTQYF
TRBJ1-2 | NA | TRBV9 | NA | TGTGCCAGCAGCGGGTTACGGGGAGAACATGGCTACACCTTC | CASSGLRGEHGYTF
TRBJ2-3 | NA | TRBV7-9 | NA | TGTGCCAGCAGCTTACTTGCGGGGAGAGGCACGCAGTATTTT | CASSLLAGRGTQYF
TRBJ1-4 | once | TRBV2 | TRBD1 | TGTGCCAGCAGTGCCCCGGGACAGGAAAAACTGTTTTTT | CASSAPGQEKLFF
TRBJ2-2 | NA | TRBV10-3 | TRBD1 | TGTGCCATCAGTGGGGGGACAGACACCGGGGAGCTGTTTTTT | CAISGGTDTGELFF
TRBJ1-2 | NA | TRBV3-1/TRBV3-2 | NA | TGTGCCAGCAGCCCAGACACCCGGGGTAGCTATGGCTACACCTTC | CASSPDTRGSYGYTF
TRBJ1-1 | NA | TRBV15 | NA | TGTGCCACCAGCAGAGTTACGGGCACTGAAGCTTTCTTT | CATSRVTGTEAFF
TRBJ1-1 | once | TRBV30 | NA | TGTGCCTGGAGTGTACGAAGTACCCTCGTGGCCGAAGCTTTCTTT | CAWSVRSTLVAEAFF
TRBJ1-1 | NA | TRBV5-1 | TRBD1 | TGCGCCAGCAGCTTGCTTATAGGGGGCAGAGGGAACACTGAAGCTTTCTTT | CASSLLIGGRGNTEAFF
TRBJ1-2 | NA | TRBV6-1 | TRBD1 | TGTGCCAGCAGTGAACCAGGGGGCGATGGCTACACCTTC | CASSEPGGDGYTF